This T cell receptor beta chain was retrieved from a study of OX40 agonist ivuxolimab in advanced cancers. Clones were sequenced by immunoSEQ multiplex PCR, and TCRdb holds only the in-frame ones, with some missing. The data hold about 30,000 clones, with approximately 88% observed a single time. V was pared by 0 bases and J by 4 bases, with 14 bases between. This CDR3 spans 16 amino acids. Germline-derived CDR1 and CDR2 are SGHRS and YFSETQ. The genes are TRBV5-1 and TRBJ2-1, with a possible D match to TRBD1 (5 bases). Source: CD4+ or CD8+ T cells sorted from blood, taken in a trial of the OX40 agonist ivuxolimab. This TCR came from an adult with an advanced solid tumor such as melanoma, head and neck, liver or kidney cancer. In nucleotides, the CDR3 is TGCGCCAGCAGCTTGGAACCAGGGCTTTTGTACAATGAGCAGTTCTTC. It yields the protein CASSLEPGLLYNEQFF.